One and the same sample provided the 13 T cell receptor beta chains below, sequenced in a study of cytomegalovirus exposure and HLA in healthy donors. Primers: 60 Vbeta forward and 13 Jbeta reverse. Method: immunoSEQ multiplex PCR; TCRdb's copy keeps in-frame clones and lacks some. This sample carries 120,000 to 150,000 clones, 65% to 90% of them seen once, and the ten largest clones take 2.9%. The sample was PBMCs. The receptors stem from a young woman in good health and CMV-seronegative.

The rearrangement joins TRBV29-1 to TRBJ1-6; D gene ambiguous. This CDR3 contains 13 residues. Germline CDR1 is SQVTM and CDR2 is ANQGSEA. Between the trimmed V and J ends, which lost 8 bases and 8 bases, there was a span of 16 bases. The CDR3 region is CSIQLGGDSPLHF. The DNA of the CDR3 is TGCAGCATCCAATTGGGCGGGGATTCACCCCTCCACTTT.

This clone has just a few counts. The CDR3 DNA reads as TGCGCCAGCAGCTCCCCGGGCGGGGAGCTGTTTTTT. It is translated as CASSSPGGELFF. This chain links TRBV5-1 with TRBJ2-2, with D unresolved. Germline V gene lookup returns CDR1 SGHRS and CDR2 YFSETQ. V lost 3 bases, J lost 7 bases, and 7 bases lay in between. This CDR3 has 12 residues.

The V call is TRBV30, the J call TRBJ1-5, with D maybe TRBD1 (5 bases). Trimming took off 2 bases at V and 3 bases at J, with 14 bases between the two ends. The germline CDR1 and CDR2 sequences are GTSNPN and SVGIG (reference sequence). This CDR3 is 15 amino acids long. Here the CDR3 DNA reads TGTGCCTGGAGTCCACTCGGGGGGTCCAATCAGCCCCAGCATTTT. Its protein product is CAWSPLGGSNQPQHF.

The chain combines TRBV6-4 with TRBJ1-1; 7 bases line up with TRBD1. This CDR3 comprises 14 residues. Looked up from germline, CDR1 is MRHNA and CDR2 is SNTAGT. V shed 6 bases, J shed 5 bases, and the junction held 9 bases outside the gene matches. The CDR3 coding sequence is TGTGCCAGCAGAGAGACAGGGATGCGAACTGAAGCTTTCTTT. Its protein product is CASRETGMRTEAFF.

This chain's CDR3 is CASSQGGQGRTGELFF. CDR3 DNA sequence: TGCGCCAGCAGCCAAGGGGGACAGGGGCGAACCGGGGAGCTGTTTTTT. The chain has TRBV5-1 and TRBJ2-2; 10 bases align to TRBD1. V lost 4 bases to trimming and J lost 5 bases; unmatched junction nucleotides: 8. Germline CDR1 reads SGHRS; CDR2 reads YFSETQ. This CDR3 is 16 amino acids long.

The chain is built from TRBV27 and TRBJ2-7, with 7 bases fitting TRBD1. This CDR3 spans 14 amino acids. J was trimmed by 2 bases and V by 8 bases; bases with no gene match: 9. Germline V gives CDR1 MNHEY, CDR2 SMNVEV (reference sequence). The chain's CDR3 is CASFRQGAPYEQYF. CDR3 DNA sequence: TGTGCCAGCTTCAGACAGGGCGCACCCTACGAGCAGTACTTC.

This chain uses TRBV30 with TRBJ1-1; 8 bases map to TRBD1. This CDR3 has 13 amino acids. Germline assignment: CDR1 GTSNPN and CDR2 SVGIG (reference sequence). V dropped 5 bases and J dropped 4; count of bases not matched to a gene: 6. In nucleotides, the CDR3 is TGTGCCTGGGCGGGACAGGCATCCACTGAAGCTTTCTTT. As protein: CAWAGQASTEAFF.

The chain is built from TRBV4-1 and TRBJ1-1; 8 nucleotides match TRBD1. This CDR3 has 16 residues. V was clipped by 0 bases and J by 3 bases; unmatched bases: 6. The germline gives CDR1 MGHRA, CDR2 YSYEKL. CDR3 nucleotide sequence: TGCGCCAGCAGCCAAGAGACTACAGGGGGGTACACTGAAGCTTTCTTT. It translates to CASSQETTGGYTEAFF.

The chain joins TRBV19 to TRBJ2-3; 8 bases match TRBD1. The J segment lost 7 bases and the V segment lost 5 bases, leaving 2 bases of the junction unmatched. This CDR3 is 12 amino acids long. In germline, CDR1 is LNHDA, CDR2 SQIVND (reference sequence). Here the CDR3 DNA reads TGTGCCAGTAGTCAGGGGGCGAATACGCAGTATTTT. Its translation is CASSQGANTQYF.

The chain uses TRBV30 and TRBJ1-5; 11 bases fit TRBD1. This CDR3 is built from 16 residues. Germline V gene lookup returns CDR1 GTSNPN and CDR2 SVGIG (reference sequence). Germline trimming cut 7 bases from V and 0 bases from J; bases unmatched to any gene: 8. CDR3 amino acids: CASSGTGGFSNQPQHF. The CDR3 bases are TGTGCCTCCTCCGGGACAGGGGGGTTTAGCAATCAGCCCCAGCATTTT.

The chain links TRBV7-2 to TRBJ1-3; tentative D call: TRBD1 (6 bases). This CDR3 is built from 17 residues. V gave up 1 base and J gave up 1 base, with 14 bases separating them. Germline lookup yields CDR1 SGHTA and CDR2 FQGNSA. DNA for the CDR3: TGTGCCAGCAGCTTAGGAGGGGGAAGTAGATCTGGAAACACCATATATTTT. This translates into CASSLGGGSRSGNTIYF.

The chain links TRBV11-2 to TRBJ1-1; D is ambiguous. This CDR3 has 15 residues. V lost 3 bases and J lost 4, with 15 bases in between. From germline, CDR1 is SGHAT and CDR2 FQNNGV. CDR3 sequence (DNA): TGTGCCAGCAGCTTTACTTTTGGCGGGAGCACTGAAGCTTTCTTT. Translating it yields CASSFTFGGSTEAFF.

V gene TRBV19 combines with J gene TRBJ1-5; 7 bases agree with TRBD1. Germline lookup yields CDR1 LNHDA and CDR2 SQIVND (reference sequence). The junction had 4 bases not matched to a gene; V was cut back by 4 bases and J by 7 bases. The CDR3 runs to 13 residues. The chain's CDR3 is CASSRDRDQPQHF. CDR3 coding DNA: TGTGCCAGTAGTAGGGACAGAGACCAGCCCCAGCATTTT. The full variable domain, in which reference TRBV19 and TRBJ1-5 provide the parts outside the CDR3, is DGGITQSPKYLFRKEGQNVTLSCEQNLNHDAMYWYRQDPGQGLRLIYYSQIVNDFQKGDIAEGYSVSREKKESFPLTVTSAQKNPTAFYLCASSRDRDQPQHFGDGTRLSIL.